A selection of T cell receptor beta chains follows, all from one sample in a study of blood T cell repertoires in COVID-19. Here immunoSEQ multiplex PCR was the method, and the copy in TCRdb shows in-frame clones only, minus some. Of some 400,000 clones listed, roughly four fifths are singletons. Sequenced sample: peripheral blood. These receptor sequences come from a human donor with acute or convalescent COVID-19. The donor label of this sample is uncertain. CDR3s leave out the opening cysteine and the closing phenylalanine or tryptophan. Fields, in order: CDR3 protein, V gene, J gene.

CDR3aa: ASSGGTERGYT
v_gene: TRBV7-9
j_gene: TRBJ1-2

CDR3aa: ASSTGIGSTDTQY
v_gene: TRBV5-1
j_gene: TRBJ2-3

CDR3aa: ASSAGTSGATYEQY
v_gene: TRBV6-4
j_gene: TRBJ2-7

CDR3aa: ASSLADGPFYEQF
v_gene: TRBV11-3
j_gene: TRBJ2-1

CDR3aa: SVEDRVRQGYT
v_gene: TRBV29-1
j_gene: TRBJ1-2

CDR3aa: ASSRGDREGSPLH
v_gene: TRBV5-1
j_gene: TRBJ1-6

CDR3aa: ASGPTQASEQY
v_gene: TRBV12-3/TRBV12-4
j_gene: TRBJ2-7

CDR3aa: AISELGQGALGYT
v_gene: TRBV10-3
j_gene: TRBJ1-2

CDR3aa: ASSENQAYQETQY
v_gene: TRBV2
j_gene: TRBJ2-5

CDR3aa: ASRQDLTLYEQY
v_gene: TRBV10-2
j_gene: TRBJ2-7

CDR3aa: ASSDQGHFNQPQH
v_gene: TRBV2
j_gene: TRBJ1-5

CDR3aa: ASSTGRAYEQY
v_gene: TRBV6-5
j_gene: TRBJ2-7

CDR3aa: ASSFDGYNEQF
v_gene: TRBV12-3/TRBV12-4
j_gene: TRBJ2-1

CDR3aa: ASSPARRGGYT
v_gene: TRBV11-2
j_gene: TRBJ1-2

CDR3aa: ASSEDRGTRGYT
v_gene: TRBV2
j_gene: TRBJ1-2

CDR3aa: ASSIVGGQQYGYT
v_gene: TRBV19
j_gene: TRBJ1-2

CDR3aa: ASTRTGGSYEQY
v_gene: TRBV28
j_gene: TRBJ2-7

CDR3aa: ASSEPGQYTEAF
v_gene: TRBV6-1
j_gene: TRBJ1-1

CDR3aa: ASSTGQTEAF
v_gene: TRBV6-5
j_gene: TRBJ1-1

CDR3aa: ASSYSRAPDNSPLH
v_gene: TRBV6-6
j_gene: TRBJ1-6

CDR3aa: ASSLVGGLQGPLH
v_gene: TRBV5-5
j_gene: TRBJ1-6

CDR3aa: ASSIPTGQDEQY
v_gene: TRBV5-1
j_gene: TRBJ2-7

CDR3aa: ASSLGQGNTEAF
v_gene: TRBV18
j_gene: TRBJ1-1

CDR3aa: ASSQDLLGRSYEQY
v_gene: TRBV4-1
j_gene: TRBJ2-7

CDR3aa: ASSPVPGQGMRTEAF
v_gene: TRBV27
j_gene: TRBJ1-1

CDR3aa: ASSLNSLTGREKLF
v_gene: TRBV5-1
j_gene: TRBJ1-4

CDR3aa: ASREGGNNSPLH
v_gene: TRBV28
j_gene: TRBJ1-6

CDR3aa: ASRAGSFNSPLH
v_gene: TRBV2
j_gene: TRBJ1-6

CDR3aa: ASSPRSEGSEAF
v_gene: TRBV3-1/TRBV3-2
j_gene: TRBJ1-1

CDR3aa: AWRPKTPTGGQYHNEQF
v_gene: TRBV30
j_gene: TRBJ2-1

CDR3aa: ASSRDSFEKLF
v_gene: TRBV4-1
j_gene: TRBJ1-4

CDR3aa: AWSVRRQGISSGNTIY
v_gene: TRBV30
j_gene: TRBJ1-3

CDR3aa: ASSTATGVYGYT
v_gene: TRBV19
j_gene: TRBJ1-2

CDR3aa: ATTGLAGSGELF
v_gene: TRBV15
j_gene: TRBJ2-2

CDR3aa: ASSTPGERVGEQY
v_gene: TRBV6-5
j_gene: TRBJ2-7

CDR3aa: ASSFQGSTEAF
v_gene: TRBV12-3/TRBV12-4
j_gene: TRBJ1-1

CDR3aa: ASSFRGAEQY
v_gene: TRBV7-2
j_gene: TRBJ2-7

CDR3aa: ASSSTHEGKRYGYT
v_gene: TRBV7-9
j_gene: TRBJ1-2

CDR3aa: AWSGTETSPQH
v_gene: TRBV30
j_gene: TRBJ1-5

CDR3aa: ASSLQGAGVGTEAF
v_gene: TRBV5-1
j_gene: TRBJ1-1

CDR3aa: ASSSTSLLAGGGNEQF
v_gene: TRBV5-4
j_gene: TRBJ2-1

CDR3aa: AIKLSERNTEAF
v_gene: TRBV10-3
j_gene: TRBJ1-1

CDR3aa: ASTYRRGGAGNTEAF
v_gene: TRBV28
j_gene: TRBJ1-1

CDR3aa: ASSSSRVSWTEAF
v_gene: TRBV5-6
j_gene: TRBJ1-1

CDR3aa: ASSIGQAGAVHEQF
v_gene: TRBV19
j_gene: TRBJ2-1

CDR3aa: ASRKQGTGGYT
v_gene: TRBV12-3/TRBV12-4
j_gene: TRBJ1-2

CDR3aa: ASSLGHSGNTIY
v_gene: TRBV7-9
j_gene: TRBJ1-3

CDR3aa: ASSLGTGTATGELF
v_gene: TRBV11-3
j_gene: TRBJ2-2

CDR3aa: ASSSDRGRT
v_gene: TRBV2
j_gene: TRBJ1-2

CDR3aa: ASSSRRFEVNTEAF
v_gene: TRBV19
j_gene: TRBJ1-1

CDR3aa: ATTSRDIETYEQY
v_gene: TRBV24-1
j_gene: TRBJ2-7

CDR3aa: ASSPQGGGLPLH
v_gene: TRBV18
j_gene: TRBJ1-6

CDR3aa: ASSSRGAEAF
v_gene: TRBV11-2
j_gene: TRBJ1-1

CDR3aa: ASSLRQGNSPLH
v_gene: TRBV5-4
j_gene: TRBJ1-6